This T cell receptor beta chain appears in the sequencing data of a study of blood T cell repertoires in COVID-19. About the study: The samples span acute and convalescent COVID-19 from the United States, Italy and Spain. Nucleic acid was either cDNA or gDNA, and it came from T cells, B-cell-depleted T cells, or PBMCs.

J lost 5 bases, V lost 3 bases, and 8 bases had no gene match. The germline V gene has CDR1 SGHAT and CDR2 FQNNGV. This CDR3 has 15 residues. In the authors' workflow: Reference gene primer amplification in the assay estimated nucleated cell counts. Profiled with immunoSEQ multiplex PCR; TCRdb holds only in-frame clones, not every one. V, J and clone size were drawn from that table, and D and trimming were deduced from the DNA. The sample records under 200,000 clones, roughly 80% being singletons. Ages ranged from about 18 to 89 years, with residence in 24 US areas. The origin of this receptor is a woman aged 60-75 years with acute COVID-19. This rearrangement joins TRBV11-2 to TRBJ2-7, with 9 bases lining up with TRBD1. Sequenced input: PBMCs or T cells enriched from blood (not recorded which). Here the CDR3 DNA reads TGTGCCAGCAGCTTGGTTGGTACAGGGGGCCACGAGCAGTACTTC. This translates into CASSLVGTGGHEQYF.